This T cell receptor (beta chain) was obtained from a study of Ad26.COV2.S vaccination and SARS-CoV-2 variants. Looked up from germline, CDR1 is SGHRS and CDR2 is YFSETQ. This CDR3 is built from 14 residues. V was trimmed by 0 bases and J by 8 bases, leaving 11 bases between them. Produced via immunoSEQ multiplex PCR; TCRdb's table is partial and in-frame only. The sample contains about 350,000 clones, 86% of which appear only once. Treatment in this sample: 15 to 20 received Ad26.COV2.S at low or high dose, single or two shots; several received placebo; per-sample allocation not given. Day 63 following the first vaccine or placebo injection was when the samples were taken. This vaccine is an Ad26 vector that expresses the Wuhan-strain SARS-CoV-2 spike.

The sequences come from peripheral blood, collected in a trial of Ad26.COV2.S vaccine versus placebo. The rearrangement uses TRBV5-1 and TRBJ1-4; perhaps TRBD1 as D (5 bases). The sequence derives from a person between 18 and 65 years old who received the Ad26.COV2.S COVID-19 vaccine or a placebo. CDR3 bases: TGCGCCAGCAGCTTGGGAGGGGTAAGGGAAAAACTGTTTTTT. Amino acid sequence: CASSLGGVREKLFF.